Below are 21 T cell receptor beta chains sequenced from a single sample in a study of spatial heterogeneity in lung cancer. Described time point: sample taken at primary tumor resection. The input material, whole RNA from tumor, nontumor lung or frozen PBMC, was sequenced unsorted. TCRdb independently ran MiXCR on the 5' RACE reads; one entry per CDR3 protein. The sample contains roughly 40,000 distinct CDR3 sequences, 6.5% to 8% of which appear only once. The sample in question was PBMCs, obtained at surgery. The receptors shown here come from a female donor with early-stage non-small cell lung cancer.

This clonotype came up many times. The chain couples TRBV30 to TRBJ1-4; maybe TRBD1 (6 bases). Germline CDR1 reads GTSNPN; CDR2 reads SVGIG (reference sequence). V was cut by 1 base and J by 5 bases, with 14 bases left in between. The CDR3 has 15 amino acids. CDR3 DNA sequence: TGTGCCTGGAGTGCCCCCGGGGGGGGCAATGAAAAACTGTTTTTT. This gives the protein CAWSAPGGGNEKLFF.

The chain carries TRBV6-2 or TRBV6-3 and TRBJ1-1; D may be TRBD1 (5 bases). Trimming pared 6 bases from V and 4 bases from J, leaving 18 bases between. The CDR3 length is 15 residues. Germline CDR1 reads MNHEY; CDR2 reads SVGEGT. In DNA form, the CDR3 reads TGTGCCAGCAGAAAAGGGGAGGCCCGGGGCACTGAAGCTTTCTTT. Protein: CASRKGEARGTEAFF.

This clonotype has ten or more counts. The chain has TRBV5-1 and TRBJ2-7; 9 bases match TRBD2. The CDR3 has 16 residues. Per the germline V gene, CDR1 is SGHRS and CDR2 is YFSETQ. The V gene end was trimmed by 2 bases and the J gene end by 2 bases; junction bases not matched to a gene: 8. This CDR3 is CASSLNGGGAPYEQYF. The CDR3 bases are TGCGCCAGCAGCTTAAACGGCGGGGGGGCTCCCTACGAGCAGTACTTC.

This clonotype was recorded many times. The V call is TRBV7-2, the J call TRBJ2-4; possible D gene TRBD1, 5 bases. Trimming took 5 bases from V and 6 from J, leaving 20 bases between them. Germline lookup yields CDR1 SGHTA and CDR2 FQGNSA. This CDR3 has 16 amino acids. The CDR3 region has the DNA TGTGCCAGCAGCCGAAGTACAGGCAATAAGGGAAACATTCAGTACTTC. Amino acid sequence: CASSRSTGNKGNIQYF.

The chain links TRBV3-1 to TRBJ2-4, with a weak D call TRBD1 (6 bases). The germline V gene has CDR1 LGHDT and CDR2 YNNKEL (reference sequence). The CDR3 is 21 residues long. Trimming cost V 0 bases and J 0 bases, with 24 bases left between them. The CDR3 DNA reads TGTGCCAGCAGCCAAGATAGATTCGGGCCCCGGGACACCCTAGCCAAAAACATTCAGTACTTC. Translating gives CASSQDRFGPRDTLAKNIQYF.

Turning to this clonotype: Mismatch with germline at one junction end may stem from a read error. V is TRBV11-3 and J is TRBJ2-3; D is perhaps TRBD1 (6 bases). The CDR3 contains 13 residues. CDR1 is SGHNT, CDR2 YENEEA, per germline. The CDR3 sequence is CASSTRGGDTQFF. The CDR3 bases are TGTGCCAGCAGCACCAGAGGGGGAGATACGCAGTTTTTT.

CDR3 protein: CSARGRGRPEAFF. CDR3 nucleotide sequence: TGCAGTGCTAGGGGCAGGGGGCGACCTGAAGCTTTCTTT. This chain connects TRBV20-1 to TRBJ1-1, with TRBD1 matching over 8 bases. This CDR3 has 13 residues. Germline V gene data show CDR1 as DFQATT and CDR2 as SNEGSKA (reference sequence). Losses at the gene ends were 3 bases for V and 6 bases for J; bases not matched to a gene: 6.

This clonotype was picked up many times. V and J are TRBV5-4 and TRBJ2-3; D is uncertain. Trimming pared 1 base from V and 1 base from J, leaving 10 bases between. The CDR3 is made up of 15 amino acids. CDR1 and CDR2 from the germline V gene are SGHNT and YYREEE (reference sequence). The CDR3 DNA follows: TGTGCCAGCAGCTTGACGTCCCCCCGCACAGATACGCAGTATTTT. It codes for CASSLTSPRTDTQYF.

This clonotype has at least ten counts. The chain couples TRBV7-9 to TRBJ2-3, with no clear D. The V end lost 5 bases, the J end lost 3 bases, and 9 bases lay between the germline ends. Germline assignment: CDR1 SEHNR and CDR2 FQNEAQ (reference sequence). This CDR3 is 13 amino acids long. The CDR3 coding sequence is TGTGCCAGCAGCAAGGGTAGGACAGATACGCAGTATTTT. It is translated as CASSKGRTDTQYF.

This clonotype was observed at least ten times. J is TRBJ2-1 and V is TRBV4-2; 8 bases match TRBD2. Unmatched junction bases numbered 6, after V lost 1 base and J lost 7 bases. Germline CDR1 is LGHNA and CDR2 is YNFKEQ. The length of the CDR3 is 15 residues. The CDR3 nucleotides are TGTGCCAGCAGCCAAGCGGGGGGGCGTTTGAATGAGCAGTTCTTC. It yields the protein CASSQAGGRLNEQFF.

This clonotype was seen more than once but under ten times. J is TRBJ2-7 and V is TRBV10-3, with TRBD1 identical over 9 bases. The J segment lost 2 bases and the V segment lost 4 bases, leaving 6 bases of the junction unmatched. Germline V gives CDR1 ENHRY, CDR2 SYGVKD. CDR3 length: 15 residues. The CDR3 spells CAISGGQGGTYEQYF. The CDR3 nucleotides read TGTGCCATCAGTGGGGGACAGGGAGGGACCTACGAGCAGTACTTC.

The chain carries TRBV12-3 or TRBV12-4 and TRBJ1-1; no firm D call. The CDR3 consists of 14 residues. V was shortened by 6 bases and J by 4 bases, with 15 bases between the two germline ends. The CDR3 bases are TGTGCCAGCAGGTCGGGAGGGCCTGGCACTGAAGCTTTCTTT. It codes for CASRSGGPGTEAFF.

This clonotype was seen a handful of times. The DNA of the CDR3 is TGTGCCAGCAGCGTAGGCCCACCTGGGACAGATACGCAGTATTTT. Protein product: CASSVGPPGTDTQYF. This chain links TRBV9 with TRBJ2-3; D unclear. This CDR3 is built from 15 residues. Trimming removed 0 bases from V and 3 bases from J, with 11 bases in between. Germline V gene lookup returns CDR1 SGDLS and CDR2 YYNGEE.

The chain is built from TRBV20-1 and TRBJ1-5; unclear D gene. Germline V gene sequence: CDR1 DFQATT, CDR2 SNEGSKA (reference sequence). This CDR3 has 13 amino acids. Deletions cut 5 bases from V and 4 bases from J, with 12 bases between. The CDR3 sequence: CSAGLTGNQPQHF. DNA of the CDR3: TGCAGTGCTGGCTTGACGGGAAATCAGCCCCAGCATTTT.

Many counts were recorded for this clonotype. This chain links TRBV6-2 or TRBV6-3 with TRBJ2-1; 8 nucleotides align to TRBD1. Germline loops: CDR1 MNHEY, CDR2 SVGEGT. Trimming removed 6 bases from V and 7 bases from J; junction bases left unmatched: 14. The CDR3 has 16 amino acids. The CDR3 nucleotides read TGTGCCAGCAGCCCAACCACTTGGACAGGGTTGAATGAGCAGTTCTTC. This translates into CASSPTTWTGLNEQFF.

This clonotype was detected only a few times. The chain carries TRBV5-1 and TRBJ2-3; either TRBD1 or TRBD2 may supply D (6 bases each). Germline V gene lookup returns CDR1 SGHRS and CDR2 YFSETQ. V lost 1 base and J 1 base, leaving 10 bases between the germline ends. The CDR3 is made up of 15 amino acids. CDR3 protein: CASSLWGAGTDTQYF. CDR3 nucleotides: TGCGCCAGCAGCTTGTGGGGGGCCGGCACAGATACGCAGTATTTT.

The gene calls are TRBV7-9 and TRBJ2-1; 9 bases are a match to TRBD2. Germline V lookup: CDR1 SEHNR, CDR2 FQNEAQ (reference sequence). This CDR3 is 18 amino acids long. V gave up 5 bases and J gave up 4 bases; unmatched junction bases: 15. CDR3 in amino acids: CASSTPQGGGALYNEQFF. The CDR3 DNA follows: TGTGCCAGCAGCACCCCTCAGGGCGGGGGGGCCCTTTACAATGAGCAGTTCTTC.

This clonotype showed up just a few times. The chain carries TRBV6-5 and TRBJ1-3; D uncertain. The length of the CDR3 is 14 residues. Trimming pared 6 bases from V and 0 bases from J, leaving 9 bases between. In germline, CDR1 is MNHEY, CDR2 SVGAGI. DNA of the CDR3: TGTGCCAGCAGACCTGTGTCCTCTGGAAACACCATATATTTT. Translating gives CASRPVSSGNTIYF.

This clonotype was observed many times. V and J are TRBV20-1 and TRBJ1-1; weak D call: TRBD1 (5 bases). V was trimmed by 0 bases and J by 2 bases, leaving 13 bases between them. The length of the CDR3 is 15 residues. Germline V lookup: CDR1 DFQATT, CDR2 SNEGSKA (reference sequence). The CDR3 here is CSARDGAGLNTEAFF. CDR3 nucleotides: TGCAGTGCTAGAGATGGGGCAGGGCTAAACACTGAAGCTTTCTTT.

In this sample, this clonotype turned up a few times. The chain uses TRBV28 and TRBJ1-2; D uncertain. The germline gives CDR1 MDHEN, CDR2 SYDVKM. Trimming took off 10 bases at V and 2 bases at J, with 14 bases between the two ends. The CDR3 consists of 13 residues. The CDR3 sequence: CATLRAENYGYTF. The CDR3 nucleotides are TGTGCCACCCTTCGGGCAGAGAACTATGGCTACACCTTC.

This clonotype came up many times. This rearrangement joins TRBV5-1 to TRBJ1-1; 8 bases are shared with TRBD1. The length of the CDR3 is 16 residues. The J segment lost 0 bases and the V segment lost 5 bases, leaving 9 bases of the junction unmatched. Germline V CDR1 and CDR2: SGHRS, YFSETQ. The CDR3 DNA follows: TGCGCCAGCAGACTCAAGACAGGGGCCCTGAACACTGAAGCTTTCTTT. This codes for CASRLKTGALNTEAFF.